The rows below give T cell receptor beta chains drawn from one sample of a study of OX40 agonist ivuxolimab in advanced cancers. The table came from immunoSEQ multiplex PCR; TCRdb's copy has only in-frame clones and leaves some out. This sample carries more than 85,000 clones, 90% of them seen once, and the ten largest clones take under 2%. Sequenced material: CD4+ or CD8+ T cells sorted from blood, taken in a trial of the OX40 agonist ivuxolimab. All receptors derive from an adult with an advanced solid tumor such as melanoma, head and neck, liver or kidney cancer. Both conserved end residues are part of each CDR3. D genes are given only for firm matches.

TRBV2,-,CASRGTLNYGYTF
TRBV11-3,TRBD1,CASSLGQDDEKLFF
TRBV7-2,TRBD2,CASRRTPRASGYRDTQYF
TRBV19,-,CASRPQILDTEAFF
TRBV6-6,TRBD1,CASISGTGGFEQYF
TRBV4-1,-,CASSPNKLDRFSYEQYF
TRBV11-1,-,CASSSPGVDQYF
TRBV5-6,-,CASSLRLSGMGTQYF
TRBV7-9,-,CASSPIRLSTDTQYF
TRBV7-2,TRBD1,CASSFSGTDGNTIYF
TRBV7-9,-,CASSGAVLNTEAFF
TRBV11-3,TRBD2,CASSRREGQGELFF
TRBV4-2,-,CASSQEVSGFPYEQYF
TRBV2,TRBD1,CASTLDRGWATQYF
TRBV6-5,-,CASSYQLGSYEQYF
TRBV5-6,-,CASSLRPGKGYGYTF
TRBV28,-,CASSFQANRIGQYF
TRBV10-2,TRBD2,CASSVSSGSYNEQFF
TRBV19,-,CASSGGTSGNQPQHF
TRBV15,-,CATSRDLGGNPDTQYF
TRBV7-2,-,CASSREVGRYGYTF